What follows are 3 T cell receptor beta chains derived from one specimen sequenced in a study of control samples from healthy donors and cancer patients. Using immunoSEQ multiplex PCR, the repertoire was profiled, and TCRdb retains in-frame clones only, with some absent. The repertoire holds around 75,000 clones, approximately 92% seen once, with 5% to 6% in the top ten. Material for sequencing was blood. These receptors were obtained from a woman in her sixties in good health.

This chain connects TRBV5-5 to TRBJ1-1, with a tentative D call TRBD1 (5 bases). From germline, CDR1 is SGHKS and CDR2 YYEKEE (reference sequence). The V gene lost 3 bases and the J gene lost 6 bases, with 18 bases spanning the gap. The CDR3 is 15 amino acids. CDR3 sequence (DNA): TGTGCCAGCAGCTCCCAGGCGGGTGGGGGTCCTGAAGCTTTCTTT. It specifies CASSSQAGGGPEAFF.

This chain connects TRBV5-1 to TRBJ2-1; tentatively, D is TRBD1 (5 bases). V was pared by 1 base and J by 0 bases, with 8 bases between. Per germline, CDR1 SGHRS and CDR2 YFSETQ. There are 15 residues in the CDR3. The CDR3 DNA sequence: TGCGCCAGCAGCTTGACAGGAAACTCCTACAATGAGCAGTTCTTC. Its protein is CASSLTGNSYNEQFF.

The genes are TRBV6-5 and TRBJ1-2; tentatively, D is TRBD1 (6 bases). Trimming removed 5 bases at V and 1 base at J, with 11 bases between. The germline V gene encodes CDR1 MNHEY and CDR2 SVGAGI. This CDR3 contains 14 residues. As DNA, the CDR3 is TGTGCCAGCAGTCAGCCGGGACATAACTATGGCTACACCTTC. Its protein product is CASSQPGHNYGYTF.